This record covers a single T cell receptor beta chain. In the source study's methods: Estimation of nucleated cell counts was performed using reference gene primer amplification. Repertoires were generated with immunoSEQ multiplex PCR, while TCRdb's copy carries only in-frame clones and drops some. Clonal size and the V and J genes are those of that table, whereas D and trimming came from the DNA. Seen here are some 130,000 clones, just under 85% observed once, and the top ten hold about 13%. With V trimmed by 10 bases and J by 7 bases, 7 bases remained unmatched. CDR3 length: 13 residues. This record belongs to a study of blood T cell repertoires in COVID-19. For the study at large: From the United States, Italy and Spain came samples of acute and convalescent COVID-19. PBMCs, B-cell-depleted T cells, or T cells provided the cDNA or gDNA that made up the material.

Specimen: peripheral blood. This TCR came from a human donor in a cohort sampled during active COVID-19. The chain couples TRBV12-3 or TRBV12-4 to TRBJ2-1; 10 bases match TRBD1. The DNA for the CDR3 is TGTGCCACGAGACAGGGGGCAGGAAATGAGCAGTTCTTC. Translated: CATRQGAGNEQFF.